A single sample gave rise to the 14 T cell receptor beta chains below, sequenced in a study of Ad26.COV2.S vaccination and SARS-CoV-2 variants (TCRdb year 2021). The label giving this sample's time point can be read as: individuals recovered from natural SARS-CoV-2 infection. Libraries were built with the immunoSEQ multiplex PCR assay. TCRdb took this table from immuneACCESS and kept in-frame rearrangements with V and J called. Such tables lack part of the clones; where checked against another copy, unresolved V genes explain under half of the gap, and the rest is unexplained. Within this sample are about 180,000 clones, with roughly 87% of them counted one time only. The biggest ten clones account for about 5.9% of the sample. Sequenced here: peripheral blood, sampled after recovery from COVID-19. The receptors were sampled from a human donor who had recovered from COVID-19.

This chain joins TRBV6-6 and TRBJ2-1; D may be TRBD1 or TRBD2 (5 bases each). The CDR3 spans 15 residues. Germline-derived CDR1 and CDR2 are MNHNY and SVGAGI (reference sequence). Trimming pared 10 bases from V and 6 bases from J, leaving 22 bases between. The CDR3 DNA reads TGTGCCACGATTTCCGGGACCCGCGTGCCCAATGAGCAGTTCTTC. Translation: CATISGTRVPNEQFF.

The V gene is TRBV4-2, the J gene TRBJ2-5; 11 nucleotides agree with TRBD2. The CDR3 has 16 residues. Germline V CDR1 and CDR2: LGHNA, YNFKEQ. Trimming at V came to 4 bases and at J to 1 base, leaving 5 bases not matched to a gene. CDR3 nucleotides: TGTGCCAGCAGCCTGAATAGCGGGGGGGCCCAAGAGACCCAGTACTTC. It is translated as CASSLNSGGAQETQYF.

V is TRBV2 and J is TRBJ1-2; D is unresolved. The CDR3 totals 13 residues. Germline assignment: CDR1 SNHLY and CDR2 FYNNEI. V lost 6 bases to trimming and J lost 8 bases, with 16 bases between them. As DNA, the CDR3 is TGTGCCAGCAGCCCGGGCCTGCTTAGGGGCTACACCTTC. Translating it yields CASSPGLLRGYTF.

This chain links TRBV2 with TRBJ1-2; D not resolved. This CDR3 contains 11 residues. Germline assignment: CDR1 SNHLY and CDR2 FYNNEI. V lost 7 bases and J lost 6, with 9 bases in between. The CDR3 bases are TGTGCCAGCACAGAGTGGGATGGCTACACCTTC. Amino acids: CASTEWDGYTF. Looking up the rest from reference TRBV2 and TRBJ1-2 gives the full variable domain: EPEVTQTPSHQVTQMGQEVILRCVPISNHLYFYWYRQILGQKVEFLVSFYNNEISEKSEIFDDQFSVERPDGSNFTLKIRSTKLEDSAMYFCASTEWDGYTFGSGTRLTVV.

This clone occurred once. CDR3 protein: CATRDRGTDTQYF. DNA for the CDR3: TGTGCCACAAGGGACAGGGGAACAGATACGCAGTATTTT. The chain uses TRBV15 and TRBJ2-3; 10 nucleotides align to TRBD1. CDR3 size: 13 residues. The trim removed 9 bases at V and 3 bases at J, leaving 3 bases unmatched. The germline CDR1 and CDR2 sequences are LNHNV and YYDKDF (reference sequence).

V usage is TRBV2 and J usage is TRBJ1-3; D gene ambiguous. Trimming removed 2 bases from V and 5 bases from J, with 7 bases in between. Germline CDR1 reads SNHLY; CDR2 reads FYNNEI. This CDR3 is built from 13 residues. The CDR3 protein is CASSERTRNTIYF. The CDR3 DNA sequence: TGTGCCAGCAGTGAAAGGACCCGAAACACCATATATTTT. The full variable domain, in which reference TRBV2 and TRBJ1-3 provide the parts outside the CDR3, is EPEVTQTPSHQVTQMGQEVILRCVPISNHLYFYWYRQILGQKVEFLVSFYNNEISEKSEIFDDQFSVERPDGSNFTLKIRSTKLEDSAMYFCASSERTRNTIYFGEGSWLTVV.

V gene TRBV30 combines with J gene TRBJ2-5; 10 bases fit TRBD2. J was trimmed by 4 bases and V by 4 bases; bases with no gene match: 3. Looked up from germline, CDR1 is GTSNPN and CDR2 is SVGIG (reference sequence). The CDR3 consists of 13 residues. The CDR3 loop is CAWIRLAGETQYF. CDR3 nucleotides: TGTGCCTGGATTAGACTAGCGGGAGAGACCCAGTACTTC.

The chain recombines TRBV6-1 with TRBJ1-1; possibly TRBD1 for D (5 bases). CDR1 is MNHNS and CDR2 is SASEGT in the germline V gene. The V end lost 4 bases, the J end lost 1 base, and 19 bases lay between the germline ends. CDR3 length equals 17 residues. The CDR3 reads CASSVGWTFDENTEAFF. CDR3 nucleotides: TGTGCCAGCAGTGTCGGTTGGACATTCGACGAGAACACTGAAGCTTTCTTT.

The chain uses TRBV5-8 and TRBJ2-3; TRBD1 agrees at 8 bases. The CDR3 runs 19 residues. Germline assignment: CDR1 SGHTS and CDR2 YDEGEE. V trimming: 7 bases; J trimming: 4 bases; junction bases outside the gene matches: 23. CDR3 DNA sequence: TGTGCCAGCGGGTCTGACCGGCCAGGGGGCTCCCCTTCTGCAGATACGCAGTATTTT. As protein: CASGSDRPGGSPSADTQYF.

The chain carries TRBV5-1 and TRBJ2-7, with 10 bases that match TRBD1. Germline values: CDR1 SGHRS, CDR2 YFSETQ. The CDR3 contains 15 residues. V lost 3 bases and J lost 5; bases outside the gene matches: 8. The CDR3 reads CASSYSGTGVHEQYF. The CDR3 region has the DNA TGCGCCAGCAGCTACTCCGGGACAGGGGTCCACGAGCAGTACTTC.

This chain joins TRBV7-2 and TRBJ2-6, with D tentatively TRBD1 (6 bases). CDR3 length equals 16 residues. V was shortened by 1 base and J by 7 bases, with 14 bases between the two germline ends. From germline, CDR1 is SGHTA and CDR2 FQGNSA. In DNA, the CDR3 is TGTGCCAGCAGCTTAGGGGGGCTTGTCGGAGCCAACGTCCTGACTTTC. Translating it yields CASSLGGLVGANVLTF.

CDR3 region: CASNPQGQETQYF. The CDR3, as DNA: TGTGCCAGCAACCCACAGGGGCAAGAGACCCAGTACTTC. The chain is built from TRBV5-4 and TRBJ2-5; 7 positions match TRBD1. The CDR3 loop spans 13 amino acids. The germline CDR1 and CDR2 sequences are SGHNT and YYREEE (reference sequence). V lost 6 bases and J lost 2; bases outside the gene matches: 4.

The rearrangement uses TRBV28 and TRBJ2-7; D possibly corresponds to TRBD1 (7 bases). The germline V gene has CDR1 MDHEN and CDR2 SYDVKM. This CDR3 region has 16 residues. The germline V and J ends were trimmed by 5 bases and 3 bases, with 20 bases remaining between them. Here the CDR3 DNA reads TGTGCCAGCAGTCCTTTAATCAGGGGGGTAGTCTACGAGCAGTACTTC. Translated, it gives CASSPLIRGVVYEQYF.

The DNA for the CDR3 is TGTGCCAGCAGTGAAAGGGGCCAGTACTTC. Translating gives CASSERGQYF. V is TRBV6-1 and J is TRBJ2-5; tentative D call: TRBD1 (5 bases). V lost 2 bases to trimming and J lost 10 bases, with 5 bases between them. CDR1 and CDR2 (germline): MNHNS, SASEGT. CDR3 length: 10 amino acids.